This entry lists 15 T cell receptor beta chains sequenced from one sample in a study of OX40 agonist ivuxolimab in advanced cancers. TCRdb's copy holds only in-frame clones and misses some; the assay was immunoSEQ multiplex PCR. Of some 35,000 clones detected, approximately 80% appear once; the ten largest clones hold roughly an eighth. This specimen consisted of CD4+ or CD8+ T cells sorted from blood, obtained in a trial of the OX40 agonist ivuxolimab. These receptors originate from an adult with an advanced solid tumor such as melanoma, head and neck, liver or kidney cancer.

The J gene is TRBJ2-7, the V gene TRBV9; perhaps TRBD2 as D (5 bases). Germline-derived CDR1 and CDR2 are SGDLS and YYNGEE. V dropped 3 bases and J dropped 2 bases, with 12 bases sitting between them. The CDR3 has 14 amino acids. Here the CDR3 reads CASSAEAAPYEQYF. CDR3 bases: TGTGCCAGCAGCGCGGAGGCCGCCCCCTACGAGCAGTACTTC. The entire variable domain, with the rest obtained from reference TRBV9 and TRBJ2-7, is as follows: DSGVTQTPKHLITATGQRVTLRCSPRSGDLSVYWYQQSLDQGLQFLIQYYNGEERAKGNILERFSAQQFPDLHSELNLSSLELGDSALYFCASSAEAAPYEQYFGPGTRLTVT.

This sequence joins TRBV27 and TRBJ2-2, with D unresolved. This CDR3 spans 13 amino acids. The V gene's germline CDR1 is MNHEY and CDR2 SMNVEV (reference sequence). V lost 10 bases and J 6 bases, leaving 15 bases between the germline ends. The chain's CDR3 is CAISHSPAGELFF. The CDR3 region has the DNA TGTGCCATATCTCACTCCCCGGCCGGGGAGCTGTTTTTT.

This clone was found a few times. In DNA, the CDR3 is TGTGCCAGCAGTGAAGTAGGGGGCCGGGGTGAAGCTTTCTTT. Translation gives CASSEVGGRGEAFF. V and J are TRBV6-1 and TRBJ1-1, with 7 bases matching TRBD1. The V gene end was trimmed by 1 base and the J gene end by 7 bases; junction bases not matched to a gene: 6. Per germline, CDR1 MNHNS and CDR2 SASEGT. This CDR3 spans 14 amino acids.

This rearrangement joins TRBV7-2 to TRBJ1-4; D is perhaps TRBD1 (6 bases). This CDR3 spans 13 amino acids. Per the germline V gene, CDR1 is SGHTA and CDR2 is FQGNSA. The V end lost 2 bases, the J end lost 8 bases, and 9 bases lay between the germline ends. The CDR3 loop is CASSLTGQEKLFF. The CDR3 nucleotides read TGTGCCAGCAGCTTAACAGGACAGGAAAAACTGTTTTTT.

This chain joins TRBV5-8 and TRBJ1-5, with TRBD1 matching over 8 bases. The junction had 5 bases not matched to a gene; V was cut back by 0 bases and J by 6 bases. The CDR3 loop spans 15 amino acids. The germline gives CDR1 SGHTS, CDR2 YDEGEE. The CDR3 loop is CASSLAGGESQPQHF. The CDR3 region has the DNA TGTGCCAGCAGCTTGGCAGGGGGCGAGAGTCAGCCCCAGCATTTT.

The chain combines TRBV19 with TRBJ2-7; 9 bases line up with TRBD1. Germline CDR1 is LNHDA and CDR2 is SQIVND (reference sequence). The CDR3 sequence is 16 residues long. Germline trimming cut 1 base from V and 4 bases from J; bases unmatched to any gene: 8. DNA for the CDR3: TGTGCCAGTAGTATAGGTCGGGGACAGGGATTTTACGAGCAGTACTTC. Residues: CASSIGRGQGFYEQYF.

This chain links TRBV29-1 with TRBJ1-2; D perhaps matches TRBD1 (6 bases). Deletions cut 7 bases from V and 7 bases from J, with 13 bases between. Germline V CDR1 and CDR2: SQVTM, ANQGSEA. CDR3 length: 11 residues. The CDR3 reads CSAQGRAGYTF. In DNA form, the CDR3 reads TGCAGCGCTCAGGGGCGGGCTGGCTACACCTTC.

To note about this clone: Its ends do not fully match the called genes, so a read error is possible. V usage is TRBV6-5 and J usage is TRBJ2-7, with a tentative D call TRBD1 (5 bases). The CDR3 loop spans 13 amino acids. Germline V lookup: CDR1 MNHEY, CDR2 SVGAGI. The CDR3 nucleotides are TGTGCCAGCAGCTACTCGACAGTCAACGAGCAGTACTTC. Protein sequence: CASSYSTVNEQYF.

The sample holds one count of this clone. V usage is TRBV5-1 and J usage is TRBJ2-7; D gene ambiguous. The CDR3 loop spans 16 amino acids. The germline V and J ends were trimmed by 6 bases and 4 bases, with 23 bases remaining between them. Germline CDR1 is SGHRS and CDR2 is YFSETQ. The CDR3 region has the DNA TGCGCCAGCATTCCCAACGTCGGTTCGGCGGTATACGAGCAGTACTTC. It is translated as CASIPNVGSAVYEQYF.

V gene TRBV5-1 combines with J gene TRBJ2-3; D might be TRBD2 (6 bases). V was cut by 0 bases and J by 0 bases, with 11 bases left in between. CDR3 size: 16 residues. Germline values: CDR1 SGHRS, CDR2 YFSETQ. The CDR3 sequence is CASSLVSGASTDTQYF. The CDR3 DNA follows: TGCGCCAGCAGCTTGGTTAGCGGAGCTAGCACAGATACGCAGTATTTT.

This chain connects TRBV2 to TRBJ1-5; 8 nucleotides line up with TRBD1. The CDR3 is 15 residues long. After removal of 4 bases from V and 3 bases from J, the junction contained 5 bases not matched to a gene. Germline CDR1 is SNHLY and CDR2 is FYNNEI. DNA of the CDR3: TGTGCCAGCAGTGGGGGACAGGAGTACAATCAGCCCCAGCATTTT. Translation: CASSGGQEYNQPQHF.

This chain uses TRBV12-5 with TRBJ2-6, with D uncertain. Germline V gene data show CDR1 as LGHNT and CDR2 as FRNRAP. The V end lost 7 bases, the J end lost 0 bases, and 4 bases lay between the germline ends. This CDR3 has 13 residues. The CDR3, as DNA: TGTGCTAGTGCGGACTCTGGGGCCAACGTCCTGACTTTC. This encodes CASADSGANVLTF.

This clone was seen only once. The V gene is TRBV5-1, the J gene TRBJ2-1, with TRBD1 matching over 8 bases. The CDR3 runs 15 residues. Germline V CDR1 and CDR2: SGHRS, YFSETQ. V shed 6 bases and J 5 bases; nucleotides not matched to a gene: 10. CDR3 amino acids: CASKGLGQANNEQFF. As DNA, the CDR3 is TGCGCCAGCAAGGGACTGGGACAGGCCAACAATGAGCAGTTCTTC.

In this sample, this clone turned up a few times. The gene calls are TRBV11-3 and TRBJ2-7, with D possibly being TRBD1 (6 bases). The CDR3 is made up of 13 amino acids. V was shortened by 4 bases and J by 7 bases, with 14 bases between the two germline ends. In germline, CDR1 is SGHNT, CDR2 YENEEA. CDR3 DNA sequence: TGTGCCAGCAGCTCCTCCGAGACAGGAGAGCAGTACTTC. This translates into CASSSSETGEQYF.

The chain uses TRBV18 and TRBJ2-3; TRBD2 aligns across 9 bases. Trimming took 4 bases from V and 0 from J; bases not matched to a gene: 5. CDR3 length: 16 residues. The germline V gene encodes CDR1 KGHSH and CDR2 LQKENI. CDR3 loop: CASSRRLAASTDTQYF. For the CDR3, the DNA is TGTGCCAGCTCACGTCGACTAGCGGCTAGCACAGATACGCAGTATTTT.